Below, 24 T cell receptor beta chains from the same sample are listed, as sequenced in a study of blood T cell repertoires in COVID-19. Assay: immunoSEQ multiplex PCR; the TCRdb copy retains only in-frame clones and omits some. This table holds 75,000 to 100,000 clones, 82% found once. The sequencing sample was made of peripheral blood. The receptor set was obtained from a man aged 45-65 years with active or convalescent COVID-19.

V is TRBV23-1 and J is TRBJ2-6; D unclear. TRBV23-1 is placed among ORFs of uncertain function. The V end lost 6 bases, the J end lost 2 bases, and 14 bases lay between the germline ends. The CDR3 has 16 amino acids. CDR3 in DNA: TGCGCCAGCAGCAGCGTCGCGTCAGCTGGGGCCAACGTCCTGACTTTC. Its protein is CASSSVASAGANVLTF.

The CDR3 sequence: CASSYPGTVYGYTF. The CDR3, as DNA: TGTGCCAGCAGTTACCCCGGGACAGTCTATGGCTACACCTTC. The J gene is TRBJ1-2, the V gene TRBV6-2 or TRBV6-3, with 7 bases matching TRBD1. CDR3 length: 14 amino acids. Germline trimming cut 2 bases from V and 4 bases from J; bases unmatched to any gene: 4. The germline V gene encodes CDR1 MNHEY and CDR2 SVGEGT.

The gene calls are TRBV9 and TRBJ2-5; 9 nucleotides align to TRBD2. This CDR3 is built from 17 residues. Germline values: CDR1 SGDLS, CDR2 YYNGEE. The ends lost 0 bases at V and 3 bases at J; junction bases unmatched: 9. Written as DNA, the CDR3 is TGTGCCAGCAGCGTAGGGGTGAGAGCGGGGGGTAAAGAGACCCAGTACTTC. This codes for CASSVGVRAGGKETQYF.

The chain carries TRBV10-1 and TRBJ1-4, with TRBD1 matching over 7 bases. The CDR3 has 13 amino acids. V shed 5 bases, J shed 8 bases, and the junction held 5 bases outside the gene matches. CDR1 and CDR2 (germline): WNHNN, SYGVQD (reference sequence). CDR3 in amino acids: CASSSGQLEKLFF. The CDR3 nucleotides read TGCGCCAGCAGTTCGGGACAGCTGGAAAAACTGTTTTTT.

This clone was detected a few times. The chain uses TRBV21-1 and TRBJ1-5. TRBV21-1 is noted as a pseudogene. The CDR3 covers 20 residues. In nucleotides, the CDR3 is TGTGCCAGCAGCCCGCCAGGGGAGGGGGGCGGAGGTAGTAGCAATCAGCCCCAGCATTTT. Its translation: CASSPPGEGGGGSSNQPQHF.

The sample holds one count of this clone. The CDR3 is CSVAGGGEETQYF. CDR3 in DNA: TGCAGCGTTGCAGGGGGCGGGGAGGAGACCCAGTACTTC. The chain combines TRBV29-1 with TRBJ2-5, with TRBD1 matching 8 bases. Looked up from germline, CDR1 is SQVTM and CDR2 is ANQGSEA. The CDR3 is made up of 13 amino acids. V gave up 4 bases and J gave up 5 bases; unmatched junction bases: 6.

This CDR3 is CSADRGENGDTQYF. Written as DNA, the CDR3 is TGCAGCGCGGACAGGGGGGAAAATGGTGATACGCAGTATTTT. The J gene is TRBJ2-3, the V gene TRBV29-1; 10 positions match TRBD1. V shed 7 bases, J shed 6 bases, and the junction held 10 bases outside the gene matches. Germline loops: CDR1 SQVTM, CDR2 ANQGSEA. This CDR3 is built from 14 residues.

The chain is built from TRBV28 and TRBJ2-7; D is possibly TRBD1 (6 bases). This CDR3 is built from 13 residues. Germline V gives CDR1 MDHEN, CDR2 SYDVKM. Between the trimmed V and J ends, which lost 5 bases and 2 bases, there was a span of 10 bases. CDR3 amino acids: CASSPTGPYEQYV. DNA of the CDR3: TGTGCCAGCAGTCCAACAGGGCCCTACGAGCAGTACGTC.

The chain recombines TRBV5-1 with TRBJ1-2, with D possibly TRBD1 on 6 matching bases. Deletions cut 3 bases from V and 2 bases from J, with 14 bases between. This CDR3 has 15 residues. The germline V gene encodes CDR1 SGHRS and CDR2 YFSETQ. CDR3 bases: TGCGCCAGCAGCTCAATCCAGGGGCGCAACTATGGCTACACCTTC. Translating it yields CASSSIQGRNYGYTF.

This chain connects TRBV5-1 to TRBJ1-5; 7 bases line up with TRBD1. This CDR3 contains 15 residues. The J segment lost 4 bases and the V segment lost 2 bases, leaving 6 bases of the junction unmatched. Germline V lookup: CDR1 SGHRS, CDR2 YFSETQ. The CDR3 nucleotides are TGCGCCAGCAGCTTATCGGGACAGTCAAATCAGCCCCAGCATTTT. Translated: CASSLSGQSNQPQHF.

The rearrangement links TRBV18 to TRBJ2-3; 11 bases are a match to TRBD1. Trimming at V came to 2 bases and at J to 4 bases, leaving 2 bases not matched to a gene. CDR1 and CDR2 (germline): KGHSH, LQKENI. The CDR3 contains 15 residues. The CDR3 reads CASSPAGQGADTQYF. The CDR3, as DNA: TGTGCCAGCTCACCAGCGGGACAGGGGGCAGATACGCAGTATTTT. Full variable domain (remainder filled in from reference TRBV18 and TRBJ2-3): NAGVMQNPRHLVRRRGQEARLRCSPMKGHSHVYWYRQLPEEGLKFMVYLQKENIIDESGMPKERFSAEFPKEGPSILRIQQVVRGDSAAYFCASSPAGQGADTQYFGPGTRLTVL.

CDR3 region: CASSLVTGYGYTF. CDR3 nucleotide sequence: TGTGCCAGCAGCTTAGTGACGGGCTATGGCTACACCTTC. This chain connects TRBV7-9 to TRBJ1-2, with D hard to call. This CDR3 has 13 amino acids. Trimming took off 1 base at V and 4 bases at J, with 7 bases between the two ends. Germline V CDR1 and CDR2: SEHNR, FQNEAQ (reference sequence). Supplemented by reference TRBV7-9 and TRBJ1-2, the full variable domain reads DTGVSQNPRHKITKRGQNVTFRCDPISEHNRLYWYRQTLGQGPEFLTYFQNEAQLEKSRLLSDRFSAERPKGSFSTLEIQRTEQGDSAMYLCASSLVTGYGYTFGSGTRLTVV.

V and J are TRBV2 and TRBJ2-1; 8 bases are shared with TRBD1. The junction had 9 bases not matched to a gene; V was cut back by 6 bases and J by 8 bases. This CDR3 spans 14 amino acids. Germline CDR1 is SNHLY and CDR2 is FYNNEI. The CDR3, as DNA: TGTGCCAGCAGCCCCTTTGGACAGGGCGATGAGCAGTTCTTC. It is translated as CASSPFGQGDEQFF.

V is TRBV6-5 and J is TRBJ2-6, with unresolved D. V was cut by 7 bases and J by 1 base, with 11 bases left in between. Germline-derived CDR1 and CDR2 are MNHEY and SVGAGI. The CDR3 length is 15 residues. In nucleotides, the CDR3 is TGTGCCAGCATGCAGTTGCCGTCTGGGGCCAACGTCCTGACTTTC. Translation: CASMQLPSGANVLTF.

The rearrangement links TRBV27 to TRBJ2-7; TRBD2 is a possible D gene (6 bases). There are 13 residues in the CDR3. Looked up from germline, CDR1 is MNHEY and CDR2 is SMNVEV (reference sequence). V lost 7 bases, J lost 4 bases, and 14 bases lay in between. CDR3 bases: TGTGCCAGCACCGGGCATCGGGAGTACGAGCAGTACGTC. Translation: CASTGHREYEQYV.

Only one count was recorded for this clone. V gene TRBV28 combines with J gene TRBJ1-1, with 12 bases matching TRBD1. Trimming cost V 5 bases and J 11 bases; bases outside gene matches: 9. Germline V gives CDR1 MDHEN, CDR2 SYDVKM. The CDR3 sequence is 14 residues long. CDR3 in amino acids: CASSRRDRGLVAFF. For the CDR3, the DNA is TGTGCCAGCAGTCGCCGGGACAGGGGGCTTGTCGCTTTCTTT.

The chain has TRBV5-1 and TRBJ2-5; TRBD2 matches at 9 bases. The ends lost 0 bases at V and 5 bases at J; junction bases unmatched: 5. The germline V gene encodes CDR1 SGHRS and CDR2 YFSETQ. The CDR3 length is 15 residues. CDR3 coding DNA: TGCGCCAGCAGCTTGGCGGCGACTAGCGGTGAGACCCAGTACTTC. It encodes CASSLAATSGETQYF.

This clone was observed many times. V is TRBV2 and J is TRBJ2-7; TRBD2 aligns across 10 bases. After removal of 7 bases from V and 2 bases from J, the junction contained 2 bases not matched to a gene. Germline CDR1 reads SNHLY; CDR2 reads FYNNEI. This CDR3 contains 13 residues. Here the CDR3 DNA reads TGTGCCAGCACACTAGCGGGACCCTACGAGCAGTACGTC. This sequence encodes CASTLAGPYEQYV.

The chain carries TRBV27 and TRBJ1-1; D uncertain. The CDR3 is 15 residues long. Germline V gene data show CDR1 as MNHEY and CDR2 as SMNVEV (reference sequence). V lost 5 bases to trimming and J lost 1 base, with 14 bases between them. Here the CDR3 DNA reads TGTGCCAGCAGTATAATTGCGTACAGGAACACTGAAGCTTTCTTT. Translation: CASSIIAYRNTEAFF.

This chain's CDR3 is CASSSTGQEREKLFF. Here the CDR3 DNA reads TGTGCCAGCAGCTCGACAGGGCAAGAACGGGAAAAACTGTTTTTT. J is TRBJ1-4 and V is TRBV12-1; TRBD1 was called by the table and not checked on the DNA. TRBV12-1 is a known pseudogene. The length of the CDR3 is 15 residues.

This clone showed up just a few times. The chain uses TRBV5-8 and TRBJ1-6, with D tentatively TRBD1 (6 bases). Trimming shortened V by 4 bases and J by 7 bases, and 18 bases separated the two germline ends. CDR1 is SGHTS and CDR2 is YDEGEE in the germline V gene. The CDR3 consists of 16 residues. In DNA, the CDR3 is TGTGCCAGCAGCCCAGGTGGGCAGGGGTTCAATTCACCCCTCCACTTT. Its translation: CASSPGGQGFNSPLHF.

This sequence joins TRBV10-1 and TRBJ1-1, with TRBD1 identical over 8 bases. The CDR3 has 14 amino acids. The ends lost 0 bases at V and 10 bases at J; junction bases unmatched: 7. Looked up from germline, CDR1 is WNHNN and CDR2 is SYGVQD (reference sequence). CDR3 bases: TGCGCCAGCAGTGAGTCCCCCGGGACAGGAGGAGCTTTCTTT. It translates to CASSESPGTGGAFF.

V and J are TRBV5-5 and TRBJ1-2; possible D gene TRBD1, 5 bases. Germline values: CDR1 SGHKS, CDR2 YYEKEE (reference sequence). The CDR3 sequence is 14 residues long. With 0 bases removed from V and 3 bases from J, the gap between germline ends came to 9 bases. The CDR3 is CASSLVGGDYGYTF. DNA of the CDR3: TGTGCCAGCAGCTTGGTCGGGGGTGACTATGGCTACACCTTC.

This sequence joins TRBV5-1 and TRBJ2-1; 7 bases map to TRBD1. Germline CDR1 SGHRS, CDR2 YFSETQ. V lost 0 bases to trimming and J lost 4 bases; unmatched junction nucleotides: 4. The CDR3 consists of 15 residues. The DNA for the CDR3 is TGCGCCAGCAGCTTGGGAGGGGGCCAGTACAATGAGCAGTTCTTC. It translates to CASSLGGGQYNEQFF.